The source of this TCR beta chain is a study of cytomegalovirus exposure and HLA in healthy donors (dated by TCRdb to 2017 to 2019). A note on the overall study: An earlier analysis of some 550 of the donors reported 250 to 300 Gb of sequence data and roughly 110 million unique TCR beta sequences from 150 million to 200 million T cells. Roughly 300 gigabases of sequencing data and 91 million or so unique TCR sequences made up an early release that covered around 640 HLA-typed donors. Of the 398 genotyped donors, less than 85% were placed in the genetic ancestry cluster associated with self-reported Caucasian donors. The study was designed to test whether signatures of past pathogen exposure could be identified by cataloging public T cell receptors. The T cell repertoires of several hundred subjects were profiled by immunosequencing and related to cytomegalovirus serostatus. Along with the roughly 670-subject first cohort, a separate validation cohort of roughly 110 different subjects was used. To predict cytomegalovirus infection status, the study combined high-throughput TCR immunosequencing, statistical association of individual TCRs with disease status, and machine learning. To study patterns of TCR occurrence, a later analysis re-analyzed previously published TCR beta repertoires from hundreds of donors and added high-resolution HLA genotyping. Rather than drawing on any new phenotypic data, the later analysis identified candidate immune exposures from TCR beta sequences and the way those sequences occurred across donors. An earlier analysis of 500 to 750 of the donors applied high-throughput TCR beta sequencing to assess whether each TCR beta V gene segment acted as functional or pseudogenic. Donor age, sex, ethnicity and CMV serostatus were compiled alongside the repertoire data. A later genetic analysis took genome-wide SNP genotypes for about 65% of the roughly 670 donors and used that subset as a discovery cohort. All discovery cohort repertoires had been generated on a single sequencing platform. HLA typing included class I and class II loci at four-digit resolution. Typing coverage varied by locus: roughly 620-640 donors for A, B, C, DRB1 and DQB1; roughly 520 for DQA1; about 590 for DPA1; roughly 470 for DPB1. Four or five DR-DQ haplotypes were handled as single units for association and clustering because linkage in the cohort was strong. Among under 450 genotyped donors of the cohort, an average of approximately 240,000 unique TCR beta nucleotide sequences were sequenced per donor, roughly 20% of them non-productive.

Libraries were built with the immunoSEQ multiplex PCR assay. For the multiplex PCR, a mixture combining 60 forward primers for TCR Vbeta segments and 13 reverse primers for TCR Jbeta segments was used. The CDR3 region of rearranged TCR beta genes was amplified from genomic DNA with a multiplex PCR assay. The Illumina HiSeq System was used to sequence the amplified TCR beta libraries as 87-base-pair reads. Concerning the study's data processing: In a later analysis, tens of millions of unique TCR beta chains were counted across the approximately 640 repertoires, and approximately 11 million of these chains were shared by at least two donors. A nearest-neighbor algorithm error-corrected the raw reads and collapsed the reads into unique sequences, merging closely related sequences to remove PCR and sequencing errors. CDR3 sequences were aligned to IMGT reference sequences to assign V, D and J gene segments. For a sequence to be retained, a match of at least six nucleotides was required to both a V gene segment and a J gene segment. Rearrangements were called productive when the CDR3 lacked stop codons and stayed in frame with V and J; all others were non-productive. Following IMGT convention, CDR3 was defined as the stretch from the second conserved V-encoded cysteine up to the conserved J-encoded phenylalanine. The earlier analysis of fewer than 750 of the donors excluded sequences that lacked an unambiguous match to a single V gene segment. An earlier analysis of a few hundred of the donors classified V segments as functional when productive rearrangements were above 56.7% and as segregating when the standard deviation between donors was above 5%. To diagnose cytomegalovirus status from the catalog of TCR beta chain sequences, a statistical classification framework was built. In a later analysis, V and J genes were assigned by comparing TCR nucleotide sequences against IMGT/GENE-DB human TR gene sequences. The TCRdist pipeline was used in a later analysis to assign CDR3 sequences and most-parsimonious VDJ recombination scenarios. In a later analysis, every TCR beta chain was defined by the combination of its CDR3 amino acid sequence and its V-gene family, and reads without a unique V-gene family were dropped. A later analysis removed several hundred highly shared, low-generation-probability nucleotide sequences to deal with suspected cross-contamination and a sequencing artifact. In a later analysis, a clonal expansion index was calculated for each public chain from normalized within-repertoire ranks of inferred template counts. A later analysis computed generation probabilities with a VDJ recombination model fitted to out-of-frame rearrangements, and checked the results against IGoR. Hypergeometric tests were used in a later analysis to score TCR-TCR, TCR-HLA and TCR-CMV co-occurrence, with a repertoire-size bias correction applied to the TCR pairs. A later analysis estimated false discovery rates by permuting HLA or CMV assignments 20 times. In a later analysis, co-occurring TCRs were grouped using DBSCAN, and TCRdist sequence similarity was added for clustering within HLA-allele-positive subsets. Repertoires with fewer than 30,000 or more than 120,000 public chains, plus five repertoires with anomalous nucleotide sharing, were excluded from co-occurrence clustering. What TCRdb holds here is the immuneACCESS table cut down to in-frame rearrangements. Part of the clones is not present; checked against another copy, under half of the missing clones reflect an unresolved V gene, and the others are unexplained. V and J calls plus clone size are reproduced from that table; the DNA served to infer D and trimming. The sample profile shows 150,000 to 200,000 clones; almost 80% of them were found once. Jointly, the top ten make up about 9.1% of the sample.

Points on this clone: Its antigen is unknown. No base qualities exist here, and no much larger clone lies one base off it.

In total, roughly 670 healthy bone marrow donors made up the cohort. All cohort members were sampled while nominally healthy, although unrecorded immune exposures were likely present. The donor was CMV seropositive and belonged to the group of some 290 seropositive cohort members. A peripheral blood sample was collected from each donor, and TCR beta sequencing was performed on peripheral blood mononuclear cells. The Qiagen DNeasy Blood Extraction Kit was used to extract genomic DNA from the blood cell samples. CDR1 and CDR2 are read off the germline V gene (reference sequence) as SEHNR and FQNEAQ. V and J are truncated by 6 bases and 9 bases respectively, leaving an intervening sequence of 17 bases. From its cysteine to its phenylalanine, the CDR3 spans 13 amino acids. Only CDR3 DNA is held: 39 bases, read in frame from base 1. The research as a whole found: A later analysis found that TCR association rates varied across HLA loci, with DRB1 alleles showing the most associated TCRs and HLA-C alleles the fewest. It was suggested by the authors that the approach could potentially be generalized to other disease states and immunological phenotypes. Assigning TCR associations to individual alleles was difficult when HLA alleles, especially DR and DQ, strongly co-occurred. Roughly uniform sequencing depth across donors was assumed in presence/absence analyses, although this assumption may not hold. Only TCR beta chains were sequenced in this cohort, and the absence of alpha or paired-chain data limited detectable features. The study gave a list of roughly 150 TCR beta chains associated with cytomegalovirus. About 17 rarely observed V segments, including chromosome 9 orphons, were excluded from the earlier analysis of about 500 of the donors because counts were too low. Across donors, most TCR sequences were observed very rarely, whereas some public TCRs were present in many individuals. An association between a missense DCLRE1C variant and V-gene and J-gene trimming of TCR beta chains was found in a later genetic analysis and replicated in an independent cohort. A group of highly shared sequence variants was considered likely to be a technical artifact of the sequencing pipeline. In a later analysis, HLA-associated TCR beta chains showed more clonal expansion and lower generation probabilities than non-associated chains that were equally common. Several of the top co-occurrence clusters appeared to be linked to parvovirus B19, influenza, CMV and Epstein-Barr virus, according to a later analysis. The only immune exposure information available for the cohort was CMV serostatus. Because some donors lacked HLA typing at each locus, the association tests relied only on the typed subset. In a later analysis, most CMV-associated TCR beta chains were found to appear HLA-restricted, with HLA associations seemingly driven largely by CMV exposure. Because the 87-base-pair reads could not distinguish some IMGT-functional V segments, including TRBV6-2 and TRBV6-3, those segments were excluded. The classifier was reported to diagnose cytomegalovirus status with high specificity and sensitivity in both the original cohort and the validation cohort. In vitro tests confirmed that a few of the cytomegalovirus-associated TCR beta chains recognize cytomegalovirus antigens. An earlier analysis of some 590 of the donors showed that most TCR beta V segments appeared in productive rearrangements either about 87% or about 30% of the time, which broadly matched IMGT annotations. A further reported finding was that TCR beta sequences accurately predicted the HLA-A and HLA-B alleles for most subjects in the first cohort. Compared with the approximately 600-donor mean, donors in an Asian-associated ancestry cluster had fewer N-insertions in productive TCRs, according to a later genetic analysis. A later analysis associated 16,951 TCR beta sequences with specific HLA alleles at a false discovery rate of 0.05. Correlated functional status among segregating V segments might be attributable to linkage disequilibrium, but an unknown experimental factor could not be ruled out.

Sequencing used PBMCs. The chain uses TRBV7-9 and TRBJ2-5, with the D gene call left open. The sequence was obtained from a man aged 18 to 35 in good health and CMV-seropositive. The DNA is TGTGCCAGCAGTCAACCAGGTAGAGCCCCCCAGTACTTC. Translated, this is CASSQPGRAPQYF.